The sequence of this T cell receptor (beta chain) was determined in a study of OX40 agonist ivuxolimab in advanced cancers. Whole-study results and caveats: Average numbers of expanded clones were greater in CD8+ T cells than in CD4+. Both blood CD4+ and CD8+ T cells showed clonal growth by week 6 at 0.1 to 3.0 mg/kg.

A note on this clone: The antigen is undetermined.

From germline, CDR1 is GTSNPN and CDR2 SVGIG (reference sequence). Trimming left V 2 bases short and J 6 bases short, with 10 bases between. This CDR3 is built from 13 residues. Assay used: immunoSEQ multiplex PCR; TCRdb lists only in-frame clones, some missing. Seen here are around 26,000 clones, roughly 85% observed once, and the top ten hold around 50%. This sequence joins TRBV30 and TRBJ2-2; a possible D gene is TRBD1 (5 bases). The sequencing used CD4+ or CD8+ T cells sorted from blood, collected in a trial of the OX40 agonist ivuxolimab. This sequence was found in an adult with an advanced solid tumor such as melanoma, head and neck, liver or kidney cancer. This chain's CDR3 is CAWSFWGPGELFF. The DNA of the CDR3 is TGTGCCTGGAGTTTCTGGGGCCCCGGGGAGCTGTTTTTT.